This is a list of T cell receptor beta chains from one sample in a study of T cell responses to AZD1222 COVID-19 vaccine. The repertoire was sequenced with immunoSEQ multiplex PCR; TCRdb's copy has only in-frame clones and lacks some. The sample has about 150,000 clones, about 91% seen once; the top ten hold 3% to 4%. Material: peripheral blood, obtained on day 0 of MenACWY control vaccination. The receptors originated from an adult in good health. Each CDR3 is given with its conserved first and last residue. D genes are given only for firm matches. The size field is filled for only some rows; it gives once, few, many or a size class.

d_call	v_call	clone_size	j_call	cdr3_aa	cdr3_nt
TRBD1	TRBV27	NA	TRBJ2-7	CASSPWGQGAYEQYF	TGTGCCAGCAGTCCATGGGGACAGGGGGCCTACGAGCAGTACTTC
TRBD1	TRBV5-1	NA	TRBJ2-1	CATSGQGLGEQFF	TGCGCCACCTCGGGACAGGGGCTGGGTGAGCAGTTCTTC
TRBD1	TRBV28	NA	TRBJ1-4	CASQGRRGHEKLFF	TGTGCCAGCCAAGGGCGCAGGGGGCATGAAAAACTGTTTTTT
TRBD1	TRBV18	NA	TRBJ1-1	CASSPQRGDRGPEAFF	TGTGCCAGCTCACCACAACGGGGGGACAGGGGGCCTGAAGCTTTCTTT
NA	TRBV29-1	NA	TRBJ1-1	CSVAYSSEAFF	TGCAGCGTTGCTTATTCTTCTGAAGCTTTCTTT
TRBD2	TRBV24-1	NA	TRBJ2-5	CATSDPGLAVETQYF	TGTGCCACCAGTGACCCGGGACTAGCCGTAGAGACCCAGTACTTC
NA	TRBV29-1	NA	TRBJ2-1	CSVARAGNEQFF	TGCAGCGTTGCCCGGGCAGGGAATGAGCAGTTCTTC
NA	TRBV7-9	NA	TRBJ2-3	CASSPIGEYDATDTQYF	TGTGCCAGCAGCCCCATAGGAGAATACGACGCCACAGATACGCAGTATTTT
NA	TRBV7-2	NA	TRBJ2-7	CASSFSVGYEQYF	TGTGCCAGCAGCTTTAGTGTGGGCTACGAGCAGTACTTC
NA	TRBV10-3	once	TRBJ1-3	CATQGSGNTIYF	TGTGCCACCCAGGGGTCTGGAAACACCATATATTTT
NA	TRBV5-3	NA	TRBJ1-2	CARSLPPNYGYTF	TGTGCCAGAAGCTTGCCCCCTAACTATGGCTACACCTTC
NA	TRBV5-6	NA	TRBJ1-2	CASSLRSARVYGYTF	TGTGCCAGCAGCTTGCGTTCGGCGCGAGTCTATGGCTACACCTTC
TRBD2	TRBV7-2	NA	TRBJ2-1	CASSHLGSGRAVGWEQFF	TGTGCCAGCAGCCATTTGGGTAGCGGGAGGGCCGTAGGTTGGGAGCAGTTCTTC
NA	TRBV7-9	NA	TRBJ2-1	CASTRDSGGEQFF	TGTGCCAGCACCCGGGACAGCGGGGGTGAGCAGTTCTTC
NA	TRBV30	NA	TRBJ1-3	CAWRAGQSSGNTIYF	TGTGCCTGGAGGGCAGGGCAGTCCTCTGGAAACACCATATATTTT
NA	TRBV3-1/TRBV3-2	NA	TRBJ2-3	CASSQGTIIPPDTQYF	TGTGCCAGCAGCCAAGGGACGATAATTCCCCCAGATACGCAGTATTTT
TRBD1	TRBV4-1	NA	TRBJ1-1	CASRLTGVTEAFF	TGCGCCAGCAGACTTACAGGGGTAACTGAAGCTTTCTTT
NA	TRBV5-1	NA	TRBJ1-6	CASSLAEENSPLHF	TGCGCCAGCAGCTTGGCCGAGGAAAATTCACCCCTCCACTTT
NA	TRBV29-1	once	TRBJ1-2	CSVEDRGGEGYTF	TGCAGCGTTGAAGATCGAGGGGGAGAGGGCTACACCTTC
NA	TRBV4-1	NA	TRBJ2-5	CASSEKRGGVRTQYF	TGCGCCAGCAGCGAAAAAAGGGGCGGGGTTAGGACCCAGTACTTC
NA	TRBV7-3	NA	TRBJ1-1	CASSPGHMSTEAFF	TGTGCCAGCAGCCCGGGACATATGTCCACTGAAGCTTTCTTT
NA	TRBV11-2	NA	TRBJ2-5	CASSSGVLRGETQYF	TGTGCCAGCAGCTCCGGGGTCCTCCGTGGAGAGACCCAGTACTTC
NA	TRBV18	NA	TRBJ1-2	CASSPRTDAYGYTF	TGTGCCAGCTCACCTCGGACAGACGCTTATGGCTACACCTTC
TRBD1	TRBV7-2	NA	TRBJ1-6	CASSYRDRGNSPLHF	TGTGCCAGCAGTTACCGGGACAGGGGTAATTCACCCCTCCACTTT
TRBD1	TRBV7-9	once	TRBJ1-3	CASSLDRGASGNTIYF	TGTGCCAGCAGCTTAGACAGGGGAGCGTCGGGAAACACCATATATTTT
NA	TRBV28	NA	TRBJ1-1	CASSPIRDETEAFF	TGTGCCAGCAGTCCAATCCGGGACGAAACTGAAGCTTTCTTT
TRBD1	TRBV5-1	NA	TRBJ2-3	CASSLGQGPDTQYF	TGCGCCAGCAGCCTTGGACAGGGTCCAGATACGCAGTATTTT
TRBD2	TRBV19	NA	TRBJ2-7	CASSPLRASGSYEQYF	TGTGCCAGTAGTCCCCTTCGTGCTAGCGGATCCTACGAGCAGTACTTC
NA	TRBV5-1	NA	TRBJ1-2	CASSLGDKFNYGYTF	TGCGCCAGCAGCTTGGGTGACAAGTTTAACTATGGCTACACCTTC
NA	TRBV23-1	NA	TRBJ2-7	CASSQARDTGRFDHSYEQYF	TGCGCCAGCAGTCAAGCCCGAGACACGGGGAGGTTCGATCACTCCTACGAGCAGTACTTC
NA	TRBV19	NA	TRBJ1-3	CASSIGFGNTIYF	TGTGCCAGTAGTATTGGATTTGGAAACACCATATATTTT
NA	TRBV10-3	NA	TRBJ1-2	CAISRAGGYGYTF	TGTGCCATCAGCCGCGCGGGAGGCTATGGCTACACCTTC
NA	TRBV19	NA	TRBJ1-2	CASSIGASYPTNGYTF	TGTGCCAGTAGTATCGGGGCCTCCTACCCGACGAATGGCTACACCTTC
NA	TRBV5-1	NA	TRBJ1-4	CASSFEVGGGEKLFF	TGCGCCAGCAGCTTCGAGGTCGGCGGGGGTGAAAAACTGTTTTTT
TRBD1	TRBV2	NA	TRBJ1-4	CASIRGMRTGATNEKLFF	TGTGCCAGCATTCGGGGAATGAGGACAGGCGCAACTAATGAAAAACTGTTTTTT
TRBD2	TRBV18	once	TRBJ2-1	CASSTTGLAGGKKNEQFF	TGTGCCAGCTCAACGACAGGACTAGCGGGAGGGAAGAAGAATGAGCAGTTCTTC
TRBD1	TRBV5-1	once	TRBJ1-6	CASSYVAGGNSPLHF	TGCGCCAGCAGCTATGTAGCAGGGGGTAATTCACCCCTCCACTTT
TRBD1	TRBV19	NA	TRBJ1-1	CASTPTGLNTEAFF	TGTGCCAGTACTCCGACAGGGTTGAACACTGAAGCTTTCTTT
NA	TRBV7-8	NA	TRBJ1-5	CASSRAGRQPQHF	TGTGCCAGCAGTAGGGCGGGGAGGCAGCCCCAGCATTTT
NA	TRBV18	few	TRBJ1-1	CASSKQVNTEAFF	TGTGCCAGCTCAAAACAGGTGAACACTGAAGCTTTCTTT
NA	TRBV7-3	NA	TRBJ2-5	CASSPTRALKETQYF	TGTGCCAGCAGCCCAACAAGGGCCCTTAAAGAGACCCAGTACTTC
NA	TRBV7-3	NA	TRBJ2-1	CASSSNGYYNEQFF	TGTGCCAGCAGCTCGAATGGGTACTACAATGAGCAGTTCTTC
TRBD1	TRBV18	NA	TRBJ1-2	CASSPGQGEGYTF	TGTGCCAGCTCACCGGGACAGGGAGAGGGCTACACCTTC
NA	TRBV14	NA	TRBJ1-2	CASSQGQNYGYTF	TGTGCCAGCAGCCAGGGTCAGAACTATGGCTACACCTTC
NA	TRBV7-6	NA	TRBJ2-3	CASSRSHASTDTQYF	TGTGCCAGCAGCCGAAGCCACGCTAGCACAGATACGCAGTATTTT
NA	TRBV21-1	NA	TRBJ1-1	CASSNNPLFRASTEAFF	TGTGCCAGCAGCAATAACCCTCTCTTTCGAGCATCCACTGAAGCTTTCTTT
NA	TRBV28	NA	TRBJ2-7	CASSPFGQSYEQYF	TGTGCCAGCAGTCCCTTTGGACAGTCCTACGAGCAGTACTTC
TRBD1	TRBV10-1	NA	TRBJ1-5	CASTPGQTLNQPQHF	TGCGCCAGCACACCGGGACAGACTCTCAATCAGCCCCAGCATTTT
NA	TRBV27	NA	TRBJ2-7	CASRDPGHLYEQYF	TGTGCCAGCAGGGATCCGGGACACCTCTACGAGCAGTACTTC
NA	TRBV7-8	NA	TRBJ2-7	CASSLDGGTYEQYF	TGTGCCAGCAGCTTAGACGGGGGAACCTACGAGCAGTACTTC
NA	TRBV20-1	NA	TRBJ1-2	CSAKARQGYTF	TGCAGTGCTAAGGCTCGACAGGGCTACACCTTC
NA	TRBV14	NA	TRBJ1-6	CASSEGVNSPLHF	TGTGCCAGCAGCGAGGGGGTTAATTCACCCCTCCACTTT
NA	TRBV19	NA	TRBJ1-1	CASRRQLNTEAFF	TGTGCCAGTAGAAGACAGCTGAACACTGAAGCTTTCTTT